This T cell receptor (beta chain) was documented in a study of human T cells and chemical hapten exposure. Study-wide context: Patch tests put 0.01% DPC on the upper back, read at 6 days. Chiefly female patients presented with alopecia areata, totalis or universalis.

Time point of the sample: patch test 1, 2 weeks after DPC sensitization. This sample's treatment: therapeutic diphenylcyclopropenone sensitization with weekly scalp DPC. TCRdb used MiXCR to reprocess the RACE reads, holding one entry per CDR3 protein. The sample holds fewer than 500,000 distinct CDR3 sequences, around 5% seen once. Deletions cut 4 bases from V and 2 bases from J, with 13 bases between. Germline values: CDR1 SGHDT, CDR2 YYEEEE. There are 14 residues in the CDR3. This clonotype has at least ten counts. Its target is unknown. General study results and limits: With patch test score, the counts of PT1 expanded TCRs showed a positive correlation.

The J gene is TRBJ2-7, the V gene TRBV5-6; possible D gene TRBD1, 6 bases. The receptor's source is a woman aged 45-60 years with alopecia areata. Some clones in this sample may be carry-over from other donors' samples. This material consisted of whole blood, taken in connection with sensitization to the hapten diphenylcyclopropenone (DPC). The CDR3 sequence: CASSTGTDAYEQYF. The DNA of the CDR3 is TGTGCCAGCAGCACAGGGACGGATGCCTACGAGCAGTACTTC.